The entry that follows covers one T cell receptor beta chain sequence. Its antigen is not known. The data belong to a study of monozygotic twins with inflammatory bowel disease. General observations from the study: Lower sharing of clonotypes with other individuals was seen in IBD patients than in healthy twins. This was most marked in patients showing signs of disease activity.

Germline CDR1 and CDR2: MRHNA and SNTAGT. The CDR3 consists of 19 residues. During cDNA synthesis, UMIs that each contained a 6-nucleotide sample barcode were added by means of template switching. TCRdb re-called the 5' RACE reads; every CDR3 protein appears as one record, without DNA. The repertoire table contains 150,000 to 200,000 distinct CDR3 sequences. Sequenced sample: blood. The sequence was obtained from a human donor with ulcerative colitis or Crohn's disease, or a healthy co-twin of an affected twin (not recorded which). The J gene is TRBJ2-1, the V gene TRBV6-4; TCRdb's assignment of TRBD1 cannot be checked, as there is no DNA. CDR3 amino acids: CASSRFGTGRPSARDEQFF.